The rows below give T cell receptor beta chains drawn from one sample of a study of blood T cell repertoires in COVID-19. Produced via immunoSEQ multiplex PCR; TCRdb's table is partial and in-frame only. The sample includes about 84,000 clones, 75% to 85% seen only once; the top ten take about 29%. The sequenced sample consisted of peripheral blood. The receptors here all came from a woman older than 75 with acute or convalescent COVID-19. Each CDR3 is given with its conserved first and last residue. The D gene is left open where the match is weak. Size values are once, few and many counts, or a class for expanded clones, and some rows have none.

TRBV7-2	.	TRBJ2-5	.	TGTGCCAGCAGCTTAGCCGGGACACAAGGGCAAGAGACCCAGTACTTC	CASSLAGTQGQETQYF
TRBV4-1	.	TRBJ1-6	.	TGCGCCAGCAGCCTAATTGGACAGTCTATAGGTTCACCCCTCCACTTT	CASSLIGQSIGSPLHF
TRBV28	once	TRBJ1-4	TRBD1	TGTGCCAGCAGTGCGACTCAGGGGGCTTTTGAAAAACTGTTTTTT	CASSATQGAFEKLFF
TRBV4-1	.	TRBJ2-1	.	TGCGCCAGCAGCCAAGACCAATCCTACAATGAGCAGTTCTTC	CASSQDQSYNEQFF
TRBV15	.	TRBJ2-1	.	TGTGCCACCAGCAGAGATCCAGCGGACTACAATGAGCAGTTCTTC	CATSRDPADYNEQFF
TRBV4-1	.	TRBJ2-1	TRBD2	TGCGCCAGCAGCCAACGAGCGGTGATAGCGGGGTACAATGAGCAGTTCTTC	CASSQRAVIAGYNEQFF
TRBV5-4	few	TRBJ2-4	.	TGTGCCAGCAGCTTGGGGGACACGAAAAACATTCAGTACTTC	CASSLGDTKNIQYF
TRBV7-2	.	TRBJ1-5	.	TGTGCCAGCAGCTACCAGAACAATCAGCCCCAGCATTTT	CASSYQNNQPQHF
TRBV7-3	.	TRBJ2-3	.	TGTGCCAGCAGCCGAACGGGAGAGAGCACAGATACGCAGTATTTT	CASSRTGESTDTQYF
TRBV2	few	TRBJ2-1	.	TGTGCCATCACAAGTTCTGTCTCCTACAATGAGCAGTTCTTC	CAITSSVSYNEQFF
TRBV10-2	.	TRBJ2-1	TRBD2	TGCGCCAGCATTTTTAGCGGGGTAGGAAATGAGCAGTTCTTC	CASIFSGVGNEQFF
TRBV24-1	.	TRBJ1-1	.	TGTGCCACCAAGTACAGGCGGACTGAAGCTTTCTTT	CATKYRRTEAFF
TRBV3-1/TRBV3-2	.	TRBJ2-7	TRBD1	TGTGCCAGCAGCCAAAGTGGGACAGGGGCGGAAGAGCAGTACTTC	CASSQSGTGAEEQYF
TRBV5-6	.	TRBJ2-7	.	TGTGCCAGCAGCTACCGGGACTTAGGGGTCGAGCAGTACTTC	CASSYRDLGVEQYF
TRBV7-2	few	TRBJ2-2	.	TGTGCCAGCAGCAGGGACACGGGGAACACCGGGGAGCTGTTTTTT	CASSRDTGNTGELFF
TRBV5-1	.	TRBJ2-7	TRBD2	TGCGCCAGCAGCCCCGGACTAGCGGTCTACTACGAGCAGTACTTC	CASSPGLAVYYEQYF
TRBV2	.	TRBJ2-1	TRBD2	TGTGCCAGCAGTCGGACTAGCGGGGACAATGAGCAGTTCTTC	CASSRTSGDNEQFF
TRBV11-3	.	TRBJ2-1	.	TGTGCCAGCAGCCCCCCGGGCGGGCCCTACAATGAGCAGTTCTTC	CASSPPGGPYNEQFF
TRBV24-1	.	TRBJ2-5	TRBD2	TGTGCCACCAGTATTGGGACTAGCGGGAGGGAGACCCAGTACTTC	CATSIGTSGRETQYF
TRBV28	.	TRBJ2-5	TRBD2	TGTGCTTCCGGGAGGGCCGGGGAGACCCAGTACTTC	CASGRAGETQYF
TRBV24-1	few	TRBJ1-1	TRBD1	TGTGCCACCAGTGACTGGGACAGCAGGAAGAACACTGAAGCTTTCTTT	CATSDWDSRKNTEAFF
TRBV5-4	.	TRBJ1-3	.	TGTGCCAGCAGCCGCCGGGGGGGGAGGGCCTCTGGAAACACCATATATTTT	CASSRRGGRASGNTIYF
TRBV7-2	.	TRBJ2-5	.	TGTGCCAGCAGCTTACCCCCGGGAGTCCTTAACTTC	CASSLPPGVLNF
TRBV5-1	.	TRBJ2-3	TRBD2	TGCGCCAGCAGCTTGGGGACTAGCGGAGCTACAGATACGCAGTATTTT	CASSLGTSGATDTQYF
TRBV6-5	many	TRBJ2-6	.	TGTGCCAGCAACCCAGGATCTGGGGCCAACGTCCTGACTTTC	CASNPGSGANVLTF
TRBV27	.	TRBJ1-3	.	TGTGCCAGCAGTTTCAGGGCTGGAAACACCATATATTTT	CASSFRAGNTIYF
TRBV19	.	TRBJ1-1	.	TGTGCCAGTAGTATATTACGGGCAGGCGGGGAGAACACTGAAGCTTTCTTT	CASSILRAGGENTEAFF
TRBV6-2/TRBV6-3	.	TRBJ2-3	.	TGTGCCAGCAGCTCCGGGGATACGCAGTATTTT	CASSSGDTQYF
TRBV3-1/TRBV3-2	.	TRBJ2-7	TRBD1	TGTGCCAGCAGCCAAAGAGGGACAGCCTCCCAGCAGTACTTC	CASSQRGTASQQYF
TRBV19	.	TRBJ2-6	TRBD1	TGTGCCAGTAGTATAGTCGGACAGGGGACCTTTTACGGGGCCAACGTCCTGACTTTC	CASSIVGQGTFYGANVLTF
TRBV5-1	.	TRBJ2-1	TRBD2	TGCGCCAGCAGCCCCGGGACTAGCGGACACAATGAGCAGTTCTTC	CASSPGTSGHNEQFF